This T cell receptor (beta chain) is from a study of blood T cell repertoires in COVID-19 (dated by TCRdb to the early 2020s). About the study as a whole: Collaborator samples came from the United States, Italy and Spain and covered acute and convalescent phases of COVID-19. Samples were obtained from the ongoing ImmuneRACE study (first 160 participants) and from 950 to 1,500 subjects provided by 6 global collaborators. Where available, HLA class I and class II types were taken from metadata supplied by the sample provider and were not determined by assay-based typing. Deeply sampled blood TCRbeta repertoires from subjects exposed to, actively infected with, or recovered from COVID-19 were included in the dataset. The material from the prospective study consisted of cDNA or gDNA derived from T cells, B-cell-depleted T cells, or PBMCs. A de-identified subject ID, COVID-19 status, age in years and sex were almost always included in the sample metadata. The repertoires were released in a freely available public database meant as a resource for research on the immune response to SARS-CoV-2. What the authors observed across the whole study: The amount of clinical and demographic metadata varied by source and participant and was provided uncurated.

The immunoSEQ Assay, a bias-controlled multiplex PCR, was used to amplify TCRbeta CDR3 regions from genomic DNA. In the source study's methods: The number of nucleated cells in each sample was estimated by amplification of reference gene primers within the assay. Sequence reads were collapsed and filtered to measure the absolute abundance of every unique TCRbeta CDR3 rearrangement. Productive Simpson clonality was computed per sample as the square root of Simpson's diversity index over productive rearrangements. The table was pulled from immuneACCESS by TCRdb, which kept in-frame rearrangements only. Such tables lose some clones; where checked, under half of the loss comes from unresolved V genes, and the rest has no known cause. V, J and clone size reflect that table, while D and trimming were determined from the DNA. The table for this sample lists more than 95,000 clones; 81% of them were counted only once. Together, the top ten hold about a sixth of the sample.

At one collaborating source in Seattle, patients were enrolled during active infection and were followed longitudinally through the course of disease. The collaborating institutions used their own protocols to collect whole blood in K2EDTA tubes. For TCRbeta analysis, collaborators shipped samples as frozen whole blood, isolated PBMCs, or DNA extracted from either of those sample types. The germline V gene (reference sequence) yields LGHDT for CDR1 and YNNKEL for CDR2. Spanning cysteine to phenylalanine, the CDR3 consists of 18 amino acids. CDR3 DNA is the only sequence kept; it has 54 bases, read in frame from the first base. V was cut back by 3 bases and J by 2 bases, leaving a gap of 22 bases between them. For this clone: There is no known antigen for this receptor. No base qualities exist here, and no much larger clone lies one base off it.

The TCR originated in a man aged 25 to 40 with COVID-19, enrolled during active disease. The chain is assembled from TRBV3-1 (or the pseudogene TRBV3-2) and TRBJ1-1; TRBD1 is a possible D gene, resting on 5 matching bases. The sequencing sample was made of peripheral blood. The bases read TGTGCCAGCAGCCAGCTAGGGGTCCGTCAACTTGTTAACACTGAAGCTTTCTTT. Its coded protein is CASSQLGVRQLVNTEAFF.